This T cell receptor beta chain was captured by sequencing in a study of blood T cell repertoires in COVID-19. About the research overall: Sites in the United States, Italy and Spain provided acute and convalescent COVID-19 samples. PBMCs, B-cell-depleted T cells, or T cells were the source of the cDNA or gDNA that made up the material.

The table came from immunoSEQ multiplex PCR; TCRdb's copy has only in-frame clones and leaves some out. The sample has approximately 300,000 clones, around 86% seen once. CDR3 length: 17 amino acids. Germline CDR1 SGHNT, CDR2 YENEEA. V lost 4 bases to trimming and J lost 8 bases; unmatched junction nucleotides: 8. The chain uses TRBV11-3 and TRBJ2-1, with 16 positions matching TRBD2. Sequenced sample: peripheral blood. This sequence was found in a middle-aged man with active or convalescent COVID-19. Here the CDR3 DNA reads TGTGCCAGCAGCTGGGGACTAGCGGGAGGGAGTAGGGATGAGCAGTTCTTC. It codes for CASSWGLAGGSRDEQFF.